This TCR beta chain was captured by sequencing in a study of cytomegalovirus exposure and HLA in healthy donors. Study context: Early released data comprised 75 million to 100 million unique TCRs from HLA-typed donors.

Germline V gene lookup returns CDR1 SGHRS and CDR2 YFSETQ. The V and J ends lost 0 bases and 0 bases respectively, with 13 bases between them. This CDR3 has 18 amino acids. It was with 60 Vbeta and 13 Jbeta primers that the PCR ran. Original handling: Tens of millions of unique TCR beta chains, about 11 million of them shared, were counted by a later analysis. Data came from immunoSEQ multiplex PCR; TCRdb stores just in-frame clones and leaves some out. V and J calls and clone size come straight from that table; D and trimming were deduced from the DNA. The table has about 130,000 clones, approximately 80% seen once.

The rearrangement links TRBV5-1 to TRBJ2-6; D gene uncertain. This clonotype originated in a woman aged 40 to 50 in good health and CMV-seronegative. Sequencing used PBMCs. The CDR3 bases are TGCGCCAGCAGCTTGGTGGTGGGCCCAAGCTCTGGGGCCAACGTCCTGACTTTC. It encodes CASSLVVGPSSGANVLTF.